This T cell receptor beta chain was profiled in a study of blood T cell repertoires in COVID-19. The CDR3 runs 17 residues. The V gene end was trimmed by 1 base and the J gene end by 7 bases; junction bases not matched to a gene: 10. Germline CDR1 is SGHAT and CDR2 is FQNNGV. The assay was immunoSEQ multiplex PCR, and TCRdb's table has in-frame clones only and misses some. The sample consists of a few hundred thousand clones, approximately 84% of them appearing once. The source of this sequence is a woman aged 45-65 years who had been exposed to COVID-19. J is TRBJ2-4 and V is TRBV11-2; 10 bases match TRBD1. Input material: PBMCs or T cells enriched from blood (not recorded which). CDR3 sequence (DNA): TGTGCCAGCAGCTTAGTAAGCAATCCGGGACAGGGGAACATTCAGTACTTC. Protein product: CASSLVSNPGQGNIQYF. Based on the CDR3 plus reference TRBV11-2 and TRBJ2-4, the full variable domain is EAGVAQSPRYKIIEKRQSVAFWCNPISGHATLYWYQQILGQGPKLLIQFQNNGVVDDSQLPKDRFSAERLKGVDSTLKIQPAKLEDSAVYLCASSLVSNPGQGNIQYFGAGTRLSVL.